One and the same sample provided the 29 T cell receptor beta chains below, sequenced in a study of regulatory T cells in long-lasting Graves disease. iRepertoire HTBI primers and Arm-PCR of CDR3 regions built TCR beta libraries. One entry per CDR3 protein, called by TCRdb with MiXCR from the multiplex PCR reads. The table shows around 480,000 distinct CDR3 sequences, with about 15% occurring only once. Time point given: newly diagnosed GD, antithyroid drugs for less than 3 months. PBMC RNA served as the TCR library source. These data were likewise used in another study, on T cells in Graves' hyperthyroidism and ophthalmopathy.

The sample in question was peripheral blood mononuclear cells (PBMCs), obtained at new diagnosis, from a patient treated with antithyroid drugs. The receptors were sampled from a woman aged 35-65 years with Graves disease.

This clonotype was seen more than once but under ten times. V and J are TRBV6-9 and TRBJ2-1; D unresolved. Trimming left V 3 bases short and J 7 bases short, with 10 bases between. Germline V gene lookup returns CDR1 MNHGY and CDR2 SVAAGI. This CDR3 has 13 amino acids. CDR3 DNA: TGTGCCAGCAGTTACCCCAGTGCAAATGAGCAGTTCTTC. This sequence encodes CASSYPSANEQFF.

The table lists this clonotype with a few counts. The genes are TRBV28 and TRBJ2-2; D perhaps matches TRBD2 (5 bases). V was pared by 2 bases and J by 7 bases, with 8 bases between. There are 13 residues in the CDR3. CDR1 MDHEN and CDR2 SYDVKM come from the germline V gene. The DNA for the CDR3 is TGTGCCAGCAGTTTAGGTCGGGGCGGGGAGCTGTTTTTT. Its translation is CASSLGRGGELFF.

Turning to this clonotype: This may come from a read error, since a much larger clone is one base off. The V and J genes are TRBV7-9 and TRBJ2-3, with D possibly matching TRBD1 (5 bases). The CDR3 totals 17 residues. Germline V gene lookup returns CDR1 SEHNR and CDR2 FQNEAQ (reference sequence). CDR3 DNA sequence: TGTGTCAGCAGCTCGGATTGGGGCCAGACGAGCACAGATACGCAGTATTTT. Translation gives CVSSSDWGQTSTDTQYF.

In the case of this clonotype: The CDR3 carries no conserved terminal phenylalanine or tryptophan, so it likely arises from a read error. V is TRBV2 and J is TRBJ2-7; tentatively, D is TRBD1 (6 bases). Between the trimmed V and J ends, which lost 8 bases and 5 bases, there was a span of 16 bases. This CDR3 is built from 13 residues. Germline CDR1 and CDR2: SNHLY and FYNNEI. CDR3 sequence (DNA): TGTGCCAGCGGTCCGTGGGGGCTCGACGAGCAGTACCTC. Encoded protein: CASGPWGLDEQYL.

CDR3 region: CASSVEDSGNTIYF. In DNA form, the CDR3 reads TGTGCCAGCAGCGTAGAGGACTCTGGAAACACCATATATTTT. The chain has TRBV9 and TRBJ1-3, with D uncertain. Germline assignment: CDR1 SGDLS and CDR2 YYNGEE. V was pared by 0 bases and J by 0 bases, with 4 bases between. CDR3 length: 14 amino acids. The full variable domain, completed using reference TRBV9 and TRBJ1-3, is DSGVTQTPKHLITATGQRVTLRCSPRSGDLSVYWYQQSLDQGLQFLIQYYNGEERAKGNILERFSAQQFPDLHSELNLSSLELGDSALYFCASSVEDSGNTIYFGEGSWLTVV.

V gene TRBV6-1 combines with J gene TRBJ1-4; D call uncertain. The CDR3 has 13 residues. Germline assignment: CDR1 MNHNS and CDR2 SASEGT. V lost 8 bases, J lost 7 bases, and 14 bases lay in between. The CDR3 region has the DNA TGTGCCAGCCTCCGGCTGCCAGGTGAAAAACTGTTTTTT. Its translation: CASLRLPGEKLFF.

Worth noting for this clonotype: The germline gene is not matched at one end of the junction; a read error may be the cause. The CDR3 sequence: CAGRLRGTEAFF. In DNA form, the CDR3 reads TGTGCCGGCAGACTCAGGGGAACTGAAGCTTTCTTT. The rearrangement uses TRBV6-1 and TRBJ1-1; possibly TRBD1 for D (6 bases). The germline V gene encodes CDR1 MNHNS and CDR2 SASEGT. This CDR3 is built from 12 residues.

This clonotype was recorded at least ten times. The V call is TRBV29-1, the J call TRBJ2-3; no clear D. The germline V gene has CDR1 SQVTM and CDR2 ANQGSEA. The CDR3 runs 12 residues. V was pared by 4 bases and J by 8 bases, with 13 bases between. The CDR3 here is CSVGEGSSTQYF. CDR3 nucleotide sequence: TGCAGCGTTGGGGAAGGTTCCAGTACGCAGTATTTT.

A single count supports this clonotype. The chain joins TRBV6-2 or TRBV6-3 to TRBJ1-2; 7 nucleotides match TRBD1. Germline lookup yields CDR1 MNHEY and CDR2 SVGEGT. The junction had 8 bases not matched to a gene; V was cut back by 8 bases and J by 2 bases. The CDR3 loop spans 14 amino acids. The CDR3 DNA reads TGTGCCAGCGGCCCTCGGGACAGAAACTATGGCTACACCTTC. Translation gives CASGPRDRNYGYTF.

The table lists this clonotype with a count of one. With a much larger clone just one base away, this may be a read error. J is TRBJ2-3 and V is TRBV27; 7 bases map to TRBD2. CDR1 MNHEY and CDR2 SMNVEV come from the germline V gene (reference sequence). V lost 9 bases to trimming and J lost 4 bases; unmatched junction nucleotides: 10. CDR3 size: 14 residues. CDR3 DNA sequence: TGTGCCAGTCGGTGGGGGGGGGTCGCAGATACGCAGTATTTT. Its translation is CASRWGGVADTQYF.

This chain connects TRBV5-5 to TRBJ1-4; D is possibly TRBD1 (6 bases). V gave up 4 bases and J gave up 5 bases, with 12 bases separating them. CDR1 SGHKS and CDR2 YYEKEE come from the germline V gene (reference sequence). This CDR3 is built from 14 residues. CDR3 sequence reads: CASSPQGYNEKLFF. The CDR3 coding sequence is TGTGCCAGCAGCCCACAGGGATACAATGAAAAACTGTTTTTT.

This clonotype was observed a few times. The rearrangement links TRBV19 to TRBJ2-5; D gene uncertain. CDR3 length: 13 amino acids. Germline lookup yields CDR1 LNHDA and CDR2 SQIVND (reference sequence). Trimming pared 3 bases from V and 4 bases from J, leaving 9 bases between. The CDR3 reads CASSIADRETQYF. The DNA for the CDR3 is TGTGCCAGTAGTATCGCGGATCGAGAGACCCAGTACTTC.

This clonotype was seen many times. The gene calls are TRBV29-1 and TRBJ1-1, with D unclear. V lost 0 bases and J 0 bases, leaving 11 bases between the germline ends. This CDR3 spans 15 amino acids. Looked up from germline, CDR1 is SQVTM and CDR2 is ANQGSEA. The DNA of the CDR3 is TGCAGCGTTGAAGATCGTCTAGTCTTGAACACTGAAGCTTTCTTT. Its translation is CSVEDRLVLNTEAFF.

This clonotype was counted ten times or more. This chain links TRBV2 with TRBJ2-2, with 7 bases matching TRBD2. V lost 7 bases and J lost 4; bases outside the gene matches: 12. The CDR3 length is 16 residues. Germline V gives CDR1 SNHLY, CDR2 FYNNEI. For the CDR3, the DNA is TGTGCCAGCAAGAGGGAGGGCACCCGAGGCACCGGGGAGCTGTTTTTT. It codes for CASKREGTRGTGELFF.

This clonotype was picked up a small number of times. The V gene is TRBV19, the J gene TRBJ2-6; D not certain. CDR3 length: 19 residues. V was clipped by 2 bases and J by 4 bases, with 21 bases between them. The germline V gene has CDR1 LNHDA and CDR2 SQIVND (reference sequence). The CDR3, as DNA: TGTGCCAGTAGTATATCACCGGGCAGGAAGGAAAGCGGGGCCAACGTCCTGACTTTC. This gives the protein CASSISPGRKESGANVLTF. The full variable domain, its missing parts supplied by reference TRBV19 and TRBJ2-6, is DGGITQSPKYLFRKEGQNVTLSCEQNLNHDAMYWYRQDPGQGLRLIYYSQIVNDFQKGDIAEGYSVSREKKESFPLTVTSAQKNPTAFYLCASSISPGRKESGANVLTFGAGSRLTVL.

This clonotype has a count of ten or more. The chain joins TRBV9 to TRBJ2-1, with a possible D match to TRBD2 (5 bases). The CDR3 consists of 14 residues. Trimming removed 0 bases at V and 6 bases at J, with 10 bases between. CDR1 is SGDLS, CDR2 YYNGEE, per germline. The chain's CDR3 is CASSVDATTNEQFF. The CDR3 DNA sequence: TGTGCCAGCAGCGTAGACGCGACTACCAATGAGCAGTTCTTC.

This clonotype was observed once. One base away lies a much larger clone, so this may be a sequencing read error. The rearrangement joins TRBV20-1 to TRBJ1-4, with 9 bases identical to TRBD1. This CDR3 spans 16 amino acids. J lost 4 bases, V lost 5 bases, and 11 bases had no gene match. Germline lookup yields CDR1 DFQATT and CDR2 SNEGSKA (reference sequence). CDR3 protein: CSASPYRQGGNEKLFF. DNA of the CDR3: TGCAGTGCTTCTCCTTATCGACAGGGGGGTAATGAAAAACTGTTTTTT.

In its sample, this clonotype was seen many times. The V gene is TRBV12-3 or TRBV12-4, the J gene TRBJ2-1, with TRBD1 identical over 7 bases. The CDR3 length is 15 residues. Unmatched junction bases numbered 8, after V lost 5 bases and J lost 4 bases. The CDR3 sequence: CASSKPGTAYNEQFF. CDR3 nucleotides: TGTGCCAGCAGTAAACCCGGGACAGCGTACAATGAGCAGTTCTTC.

This clonotype was picked up many times. This chain links TRBV7-3 with TRBJ2-3; D perhaps matches TRBD2 (6 bases). Trimming stripped 6 bases from V and 0 bases from J, with 10 bases between. Germline CDR1 reads SGHTA; CDR2 reads FQGTGA. The CDR3 has 14 amino acids. The CDR3 here is CASSPGVSTDTQYF. The CDR3 bases are TGTGCCAGCAGTCCGGGAGTGAGCACAGATACGCAGTATTTT.

Remarks on this clonotype: A read error may explain this, as a much larger clone is one base away. Here the CDR3 DNA reads TGTGCCAGCAGCGAAACGACAGGTACCTACAATGAGCAGTACTTC. The encoded protein is CASSETTGTYNEQYF. The genes are TRBV2 and TRBJ2-7; tentative D call: TRBD1 (6 bases). The CDR3 runs to 15 residues. Germline V gene sequence: CDR1 SNHLY, CDR2 FYNNEI. The V gene lost 6 bases and the J gene lost 7 bases, with 22 bases spanning the gap.

In this sample, this clonotype turned up many times. The chain recombines TRBV18 with TRBJ1-1; D remains ambiguous. Germline CDR1 and CDR2: KGHSH and LQKENI. The ends were cut back, 3 bases at V and 0 bases at J, with 8 bases in the middle. This CDR3 region has 14 residues. The CDR3 sequence: CASSPKEMNTEAFF. CDR3 nucleotide sequence: TGTGCCAGCTCACCGAAGGAGATGAACACTGAAGCTTTCTTT.

This clonotype came up many times. The chain uses TRBV2 and TRBJ2-5, with 10 bases identical to TRBD2. J lost 2 bases, V lost 4 bases, and 7 bases had no gene match. CDR1 and CDR2 from the germline V gene are SNHLY and FYNNEI. This CDR3 has 16 amino acids. The CDR3 here is CASSALVAGGQETQYF. Written as DNA, the CDR3 is TGTGCCAGCAGTGCATTGGTAGCGGGGGGACAAGAGACCCAGTACTTC.

This clonotype was detected many times. The chain links TRBV27 to TRBJ2-7; 9 bases agree with TRBD1. CDR1 and CDR2 from the germline V gene are MNHEY and SMNVEV (reference sequence). After removal of 5 bases from V and 4 bases from J, the junction contained 3 bases not matched to a gene. CDR3 length: 13 amino acids. CDR3 DNA: TGTGCCAGCAGTCCCGACAGGGGGTACGAGCAGTACTTC. Translating gives CASSPDRGYEQYF.

CDR3 in amino acids: CASSLGTSGVRQYF. For the CDR3, the DNA is TGTGCCAGCAGTTTGGGGACTAGCGGGGTCAGGCAGTACTTC. The genes are TRBV12-3 or TRBV12-4 and TRBJ2-7, with 13 bases fitting TRBD2. The V and J ends lost 3 bases and 9 bases, in that order; junction bases with no gene match: 5. The CDR3 length is 14 residues.

This clonotype was observed a few times. The rearrangement joins TRBV19 to TRBJ1-5; TRBD1 might be the D (5 bases). CDR1 and CDR2 (germline): LNHDA, SQIVND (reference sequence). The V and J ends lost 3 bases and 6 bases respectively, with 15 bases between them. The CDR3 loop spans 15 amino acids. CDR3 nucleotides: TGTGCCAGTAGTATGCTCGGCAGGGAGGCTCAGCCCCAGCATTTT. It encodes CASSMLGREAQPQHF.

This chain joins TRBV28 and TRBJ1-2; TRBD1 is a possible D gene (6 bases). CDR3 length: 13 amino acids. V gave up 6 bases and J gave up 5 bases, with 13 bases separating them. Germline V gene sequence: CDR1 MDHEN, CDR2 SYDVKM. CDR3 in DNA: TGTGCCAGCAGAGGACAGTTCCCATATGGCTACACCTTC. Amino acids: CASRGQFPYGYTF.

The chain uses TRBV12-3 or TRBV12-4 and TRBJ2-7; TRBD2 might be the D (6 bases). V was shortened by 7 bases and J by 6 bases, with 19 bases between the two germline ends. This CDR3 is built from 14 residues. CDR3 amino acids: CASTSGGVESEQYF. Here the CDR3 DNA reads TGTGCCAGCACCTCCGGGGGAGTAGAAAGCGAGCAGTACTTC.

The chain links TRBV10-3 to TRBJ1-1; 9 positions match TRBD1. Looked up from germline, CDR1 is ENHRY and CDR2 is SYGVKD. CDR3 length: 16 amino acids. V lost 2 bases and J lost 1; bases outside the gene matches: 5. This CDR3 reads CAISEPGQGSNTEAFF. In nucleotides, the CDR3 is TGTGCCATCAGTGAGCCGGGACAGGGATCGAACACTGAAGCTTTCTTT.

This clonotype was counted at least ten times. This chain uses TRBV28 with TRBJ1-2; no clear D gene. Trimming took 4 bases from V and 2 from J, leaving 14 bases between them. This CDR3 comprises 15 residues. Germline assignment: CDR1 MDHEN and CDR2 SYDVKM. CDR3: CASSSGPIANYGYTF. For the CDR3, the DNA is TGTGCCAGCAGTTCCGGGCCAATCGCCAACTATGGCTACACCTTC.